Only one count was recorded for the clone carrying this TCR beta chain. Antigen: not known. This record belongs to a study of cytomegalovirus exposure and HLA in healthy donors. Primers: 60 Vbeta forward and 13 Jbeta reverse. Assay: immunoSEQ multiplex PCR; the TCRdb copy retains only in-frame clones and omits some. Of over 150,000 clones listed, around 77% are singletons. Whole-study results and caveats: Reportedly, diagnosis of cytomegalovirus status by the classifier showed high specificity and sensitivity. Earlier analysis looked at TCR beta V segments, and most were productive about 87% or about 30% of the time. Follow-up analysis found HLA locus-dependent TCR association rates, highest for DRB1 and lowest for HLA-C.

The receptor's source is a woman in her twenties or thirties in good health and CMV-seronegative. The source material was PBMCs.

As DNA, the CDR3 is TGCGCCAGCAGCTTGACGGTAGCGGGTCGAAACGAGCAGTACTTC. It yields the protein CASSLTVAGRNEQYF. This chain links TRBV5-1 with TRBJ2-7, with TRBD2 matching 7 bases. V lost 1 base to trimming and J lost 5 bases; unmatched junction nucleotides: 9. CDR3 size: 15 residues. Germline CDR1 SGHRS, CDR2 YFSETQ.